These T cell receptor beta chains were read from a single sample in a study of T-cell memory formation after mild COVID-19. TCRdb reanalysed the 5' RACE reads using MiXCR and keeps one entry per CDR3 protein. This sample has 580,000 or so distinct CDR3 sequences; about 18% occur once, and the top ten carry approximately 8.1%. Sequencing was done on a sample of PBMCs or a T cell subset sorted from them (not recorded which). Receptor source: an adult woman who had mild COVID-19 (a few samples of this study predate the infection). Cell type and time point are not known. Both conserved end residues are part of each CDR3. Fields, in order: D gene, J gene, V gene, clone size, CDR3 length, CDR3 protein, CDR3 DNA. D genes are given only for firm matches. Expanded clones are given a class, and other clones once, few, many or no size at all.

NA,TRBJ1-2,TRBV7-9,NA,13,CASSLPGYYGYTF,TGTGCCAGCAGCTTACCAGGGTACTATGGCTACACCTTC
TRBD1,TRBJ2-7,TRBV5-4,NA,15,CASTPGETGGYEQYF,TGTGCCAGCACCCCCGGGGAGACAGGGGGCTACGAGCAGTACTTC
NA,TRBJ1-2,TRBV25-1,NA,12,CASNSGNYGYTF,TGTGCCAGCAACTCAGGGAACTATGGCTACACCTTC
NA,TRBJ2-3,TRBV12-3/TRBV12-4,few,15,CASSSTGRGTDTQYF,TGTGCCAGCAGTTCGACAGGGAGGGGGACAGATACGCAGTATTTT
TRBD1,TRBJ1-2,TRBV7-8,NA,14,CASSSETGNYGYTF,TGTGCCAGCAGCTCCGAGACAGGGAACTATGGCTACACCTTC
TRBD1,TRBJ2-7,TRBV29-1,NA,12,CSIGQDSYEQYF,TGCAGCATAGGACAGGACTCCTACGAGCAGTACTTC
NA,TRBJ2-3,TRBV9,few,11,CASSNSGTQYF,TGTGCCAGCAGCAATAGCGGTACGCAGTATTTT
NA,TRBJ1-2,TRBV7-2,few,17,CASSNRDTVFLDYGYTF,TGTGCCAGCAGCAACCGCGACACAGTTTTTCTCGACTATGGCTACACCTTC
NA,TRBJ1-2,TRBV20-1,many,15,CSARPTGSPNYGYTF,TGCAGTGCTAGACCAACAGGGAGCCCTAACTATGGCTACACCTTC
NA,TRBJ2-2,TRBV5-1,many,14,CASSLGLEGGELFF,TGCGCCAGCAGCTTGGGACTAGAAGGCGGGGAGCTGTTTTTT
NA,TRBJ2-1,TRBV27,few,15,CASSLGFPSYNEQFF,TGTGCCAGCAGTTTAGGATTCCCAAGCTACAATGAGCAGTTCTTC
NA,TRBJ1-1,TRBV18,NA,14,CASSPRLGGPEAFF,TGTGCCAGCTCACCACGATTAGGGGGGCCCGAAGCTTTCTTT
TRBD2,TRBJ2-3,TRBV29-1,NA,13,CSVGTSGRDTQYF,TGCAGCGTCGGGACTAGCGGGAGAGATACGCAGTATTTT
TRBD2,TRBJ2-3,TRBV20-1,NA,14,CSARDRRGADTQYF,TGCAGTGCTAGAGACCGGCGGGGGGCAGATACGCAGTATTTT
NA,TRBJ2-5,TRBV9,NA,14,CASSVGRDSGAQYF,TGTGCCAGCAGCGTAGGACGGGACTCGGGGGCCCAGTACTTC
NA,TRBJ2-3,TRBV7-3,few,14,CASSLDPGTDTQYF,TGTGCCAGCAGTCTAGATCCCGGCACAGATACGCAGTATTTT
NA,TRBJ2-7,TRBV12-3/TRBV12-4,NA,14,CASSLGRVGYEQYF,TGTGCCAGCAGTTTAGGGCGGGTTGGCTACGAGCAGTACTTC
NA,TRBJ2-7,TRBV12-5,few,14,CASGFSGGAYEQYF,TGTGCTAGTGGTTTCTCCGGCGGAGCCTACGAGCAGTACTTC
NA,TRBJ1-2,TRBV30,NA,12,CAWELFDYGYTF,TGTGCCTGGGAACTATTTGACTATGGCTACACCTTC
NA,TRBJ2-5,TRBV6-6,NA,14,CASAWTSRQETQYF,TGTGCCAGCGCCTGGACAAGTCGCCAAGAGACCCAGTACTTC
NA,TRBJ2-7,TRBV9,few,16,CASSVEGWAPSYEQYF,TGTGCCAGCAGCGTAGAGGGGTGGGCTCCCTCCTACGAGCAGTACTTC
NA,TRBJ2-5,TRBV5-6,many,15,CASSLATGPRETQYF,TGTGCCAGCAGCTTGGCCACAGGGCCCCGCGAGACCCAGTACTTC
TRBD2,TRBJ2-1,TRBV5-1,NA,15,CASSYGTSEYNEQFF,TGCGCCAGCAGCTACGGGACTAGCGAATACAATGAGCAGTTCTTC
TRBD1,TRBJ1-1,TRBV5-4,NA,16,CASSFTKLQGDTEAFF,TGTGCCAGCAGCTTTACCAAGTTACAGGGGGACACTGAAGCTTTCTTT
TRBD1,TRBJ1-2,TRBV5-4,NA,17,CASSLLSGQGEDYGYTF,TGTGCCAGCAGCTTGTTATCGGGACAGGGTGAGGACTATGGCTACACCTTC
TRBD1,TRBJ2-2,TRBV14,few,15,CASRDRDRNTGELFF,TGTGCCAGTAGGGACCGGGACAGGAACACCGGGGAGCTGTTTTTT